This T cell receptor (beta chain) appears in the sequencing data of a study of naive and memory T cell subsets (dated by TCRdb to between 2016 and 2019). For context, the study as a whole: The figure summarizing these samples reported some ten blood donors, 7 tuberculin skin test biopsies and 3 saline control biopsies. PCR2 was typically performed as a SYBR Green qPCR that was stopped at a set threshold, although end-point PCR (about 6 cycles) could be used instead for low-input samples.

The study described a robust, sensitive protocol for amplifying, sequencing and analyzing TCRs, using 3' ligation of a UMI-containing oligonucleotide to TCR cDNA. For whole blood analysis, about 2.6 ml of peripheral blood was collected from healthy adult volunteers into Tempus tubes, and RNA was extracted following the manufacturer's instructions. Total RNA was treated with RQ1 DNase, without cell sorting, prior to reverse transcription, with an input of roughly 1 to 1,100 ng being targeted. Libraries were prepared from skin biopsies and whole blood to test how robust the pipeline was in samples where T cells are a minority population. Summary of the overall study and its limitations: The potential sensitivity of the RNA-based method to TCR transcript changes with T cell activation and differentiation was acknowledged.

As concerns this clonotype: Its binding antigen is unknown. Base qualities are missing; no much larger clone stands one base away.

Libraries were prepared through 5' RACE. The ligated cDNA was amplified in four rounds of PCR with nested alpha and beta constant region primers together with the SP2 primer. For the blood and skin samples, TCR RNA was reverse transcribed with SuperScript IV using primers for the alpha and beta constant regions. An oligonucleotide carrying the Illumina SP2 primer and a UMI was ligated to the 3' end of the cDNA by means of T4 RNA ligase 1. To prevent hairpin formation, the 12-nucleotide UMI was made up of two random hexamers with an eight-base spacer between them. From the second PCR onward, TCR alpha and beta chain libraries were processed separately, and dual indexing was applied for multiplexing. After pooling, the indexed libraries were analyzed by capillary electrophoresis and sequenced on either an Illumina MiSeq or NextSeq. To boost base diversity and improve cluster recognition, PhiX DNA at roughly 4.5-8% was spiked into the libraries. As for the original processing: Demultiplexor pulled UMIs out of read 2, joined the UMIs with the TCR sequence from read 1, and separated reads according to sample indices. Decombinator identified V and J genes and V-J junctions and gave each TCR a five-part identifier that included V and J deletions. Collapsinator relied on UMIs to correct both sequencing errors and PCR amplification heterogeneity, producing a UMI-based abundance for each TCR. CDR3Translator turned identifiers into nucleotide sequence, translated the nucleotide sequence into amino acids, and pulled out CDR3 regions based on terminal motifs. Error-corrected alpha and beta TCR counts from blood and skin were compared after normalization to input RNA amount. TCRdb's own reprocessing of the public reads used fastp at Q25 and MiXCR and kept productive beta chains. All rows with the same CDR3 protein become a single entry with the most common DNA and genes. TCRdb's processing, not the authors', yielded these V and J calls. The sample table lists around 56,000 distinct CDR3 sequences, 6% to 8% of them with a count of one. Around 9.8% of the sample goes to the ten largest clones.

The germline V gene yields LGHNA for CDR1 and YNFKEQ for CDR2. The CDR3, cysteine through phenylalanine, is 16 amino acids long. Only CDR3 DNA is held: 48 bases, read in frame from base 1. Germline trimming: 1 base from V, 6 bases from J; junction bases outside gene matches: 11. The receptor was isolated from a female donor in good health. The sequence links TRBV4-2 to TRBJ1-2; 7 nucleotides in the junction match TRBD1. DNA sequence: TGTGCCAGCAGCCAAGTCCCCAAGACAGGGAGCGATGGCTACACCTTC. The translation is CASSQVPKTGSDGYTF.